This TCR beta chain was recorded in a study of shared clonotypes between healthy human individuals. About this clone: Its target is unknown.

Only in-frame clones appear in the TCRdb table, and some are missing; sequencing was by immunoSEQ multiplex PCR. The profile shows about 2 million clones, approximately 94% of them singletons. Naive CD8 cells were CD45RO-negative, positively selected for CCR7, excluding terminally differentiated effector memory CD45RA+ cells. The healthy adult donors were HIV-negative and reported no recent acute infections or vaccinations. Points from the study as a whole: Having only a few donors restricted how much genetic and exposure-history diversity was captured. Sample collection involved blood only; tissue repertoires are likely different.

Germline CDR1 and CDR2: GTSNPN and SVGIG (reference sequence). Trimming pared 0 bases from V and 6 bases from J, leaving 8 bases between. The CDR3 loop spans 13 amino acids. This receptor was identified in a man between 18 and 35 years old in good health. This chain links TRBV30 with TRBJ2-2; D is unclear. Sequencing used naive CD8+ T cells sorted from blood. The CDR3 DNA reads TGTGCCTGGAGTGTGGTTGGGGCCGGGGAGCTGTTTTTT. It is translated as CAWSVVGAGELFF.